Listed below are T cell receptor beta chains from one sample, sequenced in a study of T cell repertoires in cytomegalovirus infection. TCRdb independently ran MiXCR on the reads; one entry per CDR3 protein. This sample has 900,000 to 950,000 distinct CDR3 sequences; around 30% occur once, and the top ten carry over 11%. These receptors' antigens are unknown. The sequenced sample was cultured CD8+ T cells from PBMCs, obtained from culture after CMV antigen stimulation. The origin of the receptors is a human donor in good health (CMV status not recorded). Some clones in this sample may be carry-over from other donors' samples. CDR3s include the opening cysteine and the closing phenylalanine or tryptophan. Fields, in order: D gene, V gene, J gene, CDR3 length, clone size, CDR3 DNA, CDR3 protein. A D gene is named only where the DNA matches it firmly. The size field is filled for only some rows; it gives once, few, many or a size class.

>-|TRBV4-1|TRBJ2-5|15|-
TGCGCCAGCAGCCAAGTCACGGAGGCCGGAGAGACCCAGTACTTC
CASSQVTEAGETQYF
>-|TRBV6-2/TRBV6-3|TRBJ2-3|17|-
TGTGCCAGCCGTTTCTCCGCGGGACTTGGTGGCACAGATACGCAGTATTTT
CASRFSAGLGGTDTQYF
>TRBD1|TRBV12-3/TRBV12-4|TRBJ1-1|15|few
TGTGCCAGCAACCAACCCGGGACAGGGGTCACTGAAGCTTTCTTT
CASNQPGTGVTEAFF
>-|TRBV2|TRBJ2-3|15|-
TGTGCCAGCAGTGGGATCCCCAGGGGTGAAAATACGCAGTATTTT
CASSGIPRGENTQYF
>TRBD1|TRBV5-6|TRBJ2-7|15|-
TGTGCCAGCAGCCCGGACAGGGGTAACTCCTACGAGCAGTACTTC
CASSPDRGNSYEQYF
>TRBD2|TRBV4-3|TRBJ2-5|19|-
TGCGCCAGCAGCCGCCCCGGACTAGCGGGGGGGTCCCCCAGAGAGACCCAGTACTTC
CASSRPGLAGGSPRETQYF
>-|TRBV28|TRBJ2-3|13|few
TGTGCCAGCAGTTTAGCGTACGCAGATACGCAGTATTTT
CASSLAYADTQYF
>-|TRBV20-1|TRBJ2-4|15|few
TGCAGTGCTCAACCGGGACAACTAGCCAAAAACATTCAGTACTTC
CSAQPGQLAKNIQYF
>-|TRBV7-9|TRBJ2-2|14|few
TGTGCCAGCAGCCCGGGGACGGACCACGGGGAGCTGTTTTTT
CASSPGTDHGELFF
>-|TRBV15|TRBJ2-1|15|-
TGTGCCACCAGCGGTCCGGAGGGCGGATACAATGAGCAGTTCTTC
CATSGPEGGYNEQFF
>TRBD2|TRBV7-9|TRBJ2-3|14|many
TGTGCCAGCAGCTCCGGGACTAGAGTAGATACGCAGTATTTT
CASSSGTRVDTQYF
>-|TRBV6-2/TRBV6-3|TRBJ2-3|18|-
TGTGCCAGCAGTTACCCCCCTCAAGGAGGGGATAGCACAGATACGCAGTATTTT
CASSYPPQGGDSTDTQYF
>-|TRBV28|TRBJ2-2|16|few
TGTGCCAGCAGTTCCACCTGGGGAGCGAACACCGGGGAGCTGTTTTTT
CASSSTWGANTGELFF
>-|TRBV28|TRBJ2-6|16|-
TGTGCCAGCAGTCCCCTCGTAATTTTTGGGGCCAACGTCCTGACTTTC
CASSPLVIFGANVLTF